One sample yielded the 14 T cell receptor beta chains listed below, sequenced in a study of shared clonotypes between healthy human individuals. Here immunoSEQ multiplex PCR was the method, and the copy in TCRdb shows in-frame clones only, minus some. The top ten clones hold 0.39% of a sample with a few million clones, about 92% of them seen once. The sequencing sample was made of naive CD4+ T cells from PBMCs. Subset given: CD45RA+ positively selected. The receptor set was obtained from a man younger than 35 in good health. Some clones in this sample may be carry-over from other donors' samples.

The chain combines TRBV10-3 with TRBJ1-2; D perhaps matches TRBD1 (6 bases). Trimming cost V 3 bases and J 4 bases, with 15 bases left between them. The CDR3 length is 15 residues. Germline V gene data show CDR1 as ENHRY and CDR2 as SYGVKD. CDR3 nucleotides: TGTGCCATCAGTGATTCGACCAGGGGCGGCTATGGCTACACCTTC. The encoded protein is CAISDSTRGGYGYTF.

The chain uses TRBV6-5 and TRBJ1-2; 8 nucleotides agree with TRBD1. CDR3 size: 14 residues. V was pared by 4 bases and J by 8 bases, with 9 bases of the junction left unmatched. Germline V gene sequence: CDR1 MNHEY, CDR2 SVGAGI. This chain's CDR3 is CASSFDRGRWGYTF. The CDR3 nucleotides are TGTGCCAGCAGTTTTGACAGGGGACGTTGGGGCTACACCTTC.

The gene calls are TRBV25-1 and TRBJ1-5; D may be TRBD1 (6 bases). The CDR3 spans 15 residues. V lost 2 bases and J lost 1, with 9 bases in between. CDR1 and CDR2 (germline): MGHDK, SYGVNS. Here the CDR3 DNA reads TGTGCCAGCAGTGAACCAGGGGTCAGCAATCAGCCCCAGCATTTT. It codes for CASSEPGVSNQPQHF.

The gene calls are TRBV7-2 and TRBJ1-3; TRBD1 matches at 8 bases. The CDR3 sequence is 15 residues long. Germline CDR1 is SGHTA and CDR2 is FQGNSA. The V gene end was trimmed by 5 bases and the J gene end by 3 bases; junction bases not matched to a gene: 6. CDR3 residues: CASSVRTGNGNTIYF. The CDR3 DNA reads TGTGCCAGCAGCGTAAGGACAGGGAATGGAAACACCATATATTTT.

CDR3 nucleotide sequence: TGTGCCAGCAGTGGACCCAATGGGGCTGAAGCTTTCTTT. It translates to CASSGPNGAEAFF. V and J are TRBV2 and TRBJ1-1; the D is unclear. V shed 4 bases and J shed 6 bases, with 12 bases lying between them. The CDR3 extends over 13 amino acids. CDR1 and CDR2 (germline): SNHLY, FYNNEI.

This chain uses TRBV5-6 with TRBJ1-2; D remains ambiguous. V gave up 4 bases and J gave up 5 bases, with 27 bases separating them. This CDR3 region has 18 residues. In germline, CDR1 is SGHDT, CDR2 YYEEEE. This chain's CDR3 is CASSPGMAPAAQRYGYTF. Here the CDR3 DNA reads TGTGCCAGCAGCCCGGGCATGGCACCGGCGGCCCAGAGATATGGCTACACCTTC.

The chain combines TRBV5-1 with TRBJ2-5, with D possibly matching TRBD2 (6 bases). Germline V gene sequence: CDR1 SGHRS, CDR2 YFSETQ. V gave up 0 bases and J gave up 5 bases, with 11 bases separating them. The CDR3 totals 14 residues. In nucleotides, the CDR3 is TGCGCCAGCAGCTTGGGACTAGTGGAGGAGACCCAGTACTTC. The encoded protein is CASSLGLVEETQYF.

The J gene is TRBJ1-5, the V gene TRBV2, with D hard to call. CDR1 SNHLY and CDR2 FYNNEI come from the germline V gene. The CDR3 has 14 amino acids. Trimming took off 8 bases at V and 0 bases at J, with 11 bases between the two ends. The CDR3 DNA is TGTGCCAGCCAAGGAGGTTATAGCAATCAGCCCCAGCATTTT. Its translation: CASQGGYSNQPQHF.

The chain joins TRBV29-1 to TRBJ1-4; D call uncertain. CDR3 length: 13 amino acids. V gave up 4 bases and J gave up 8 bases, with 14 bases separating them. Germline CDR1 is SQVTM and CDR2 is ANQGSEA. CDR3 amino acids: CSVGGGLREKLFF. As DNA, the CDR3 is TGCAGCGTTGGCGGCGGCTTGAGGGAAAAACTGTTTTTT.

This clone was picked up one time. The sample holds other DNA sequences that translate to the same CDR3. CDR3 sequence reads: CAWSVGGRTGELFF. The CDR3 DNA follows: TGTGCCTGGAGTGTAGGTGGCCGGACCGGGGAGCTGTTTTTT. The chain couples TRBV30 to TRBJ2-2; D remains ambiguous. Germline lookup yields CDR1 GTSNPN and CDR2 SVGIG (reference sequence). The V and J ends lost 0 bases and 5 bases respectively, with 10 bases between them. This CDR3 region has 14 residues.

This clone was detected once. CDR3 sequence: CASSRLDGEQFF. In DNA, the CDR3 is TGTGCCAGCAGCCGACTGGACGGGGAGCAGTTCTTC. The rearrangement uses TRBV7-3 and TRBJ2-1; D not certain. CDR3 length equals 12 residues. CDR1 SGHTA and CDR2 FQGTGA come from the germline V gene. Trimming shortened V by 5 bases and J by 10 bases, and 12 bases separated the two germline ends.

The chain couples TRBV5-1 to TRBJ1-1, with D perhaps matching TRBD1 (6 bases). This CDR3 is built from 15 residues. Trimming shortened V by 3 bases and J by 6 bases, and 18 bases separated the two germline ends. CDR1 and CDR2 from the germline V gene are SGHRS and YFSETQ. The CDR3 here is CASSSPEAGVAEAFF. Here the CDR3 DNA reads TGCGCCAGCAGCTCCCCAGAGGCAGGGGTGGCTGAAGCTTTCTTT.

The chain links TRBV6-6 to TRBJ1-4; a possible D gene is TRBD1 (6 bases). Germline CDR1 MNHNY, CDR2 SVGAGI (reference sequence). V was shortened by 3 bases and J by 0 bases, with 11 bases between the two germline ends. There are 16 residues in the CDR3. CDR3 amino acids: CASSYGGRSTNEKLFF. The CDR3 DNA is TGTGCCAGCAGTTATGGGGGGCGGTCAACTAATGAAAAACTGTTTTTT.

The chain employs TRBV9 and TRBJ2-1; 8 nucleotides line up with TRBD2. The CDR3 has 15 amino acids. Germline V CDR1 and CDR2: SGDLS, YYNGEE. The junction had 9 bases not matched to a gene; V was cut back by 3 bases and J by 7 bases. The CDR3 protein is CASSAFSGSFNEQFF. The CDR3 DNA follows: TGTGCCAGCAGCGCCTTCAGCGGGAGTTTTAATGAGCAGTTCTTC.